This entry describes one T cell receptor (beta chain). Its antigen is currently unknown. The data stem from a study of cytomegalovirus exposure and HLA in healthy donors. Study-wide context: Among several hundred genotyped donors, around 80% fell in the Caucasian-associated ancestry cluster.

It was with 60 Vbeta and 13 Jbeta primers that the PCR ran. Study processing details: Roughly 10 million shared chains were among approximately 80 million unique TCR beta chains counted in a later analysis. Data came from immunoSEQ multiplex PCR; TCRdb stores just in-frame clones and leaves some out. Clone size and the V and J calls come from that table; the DNA yielded D and trimming. The data contain tens of thousands of clones, roughly 80% of them singletons. In germline, CDR1 is PRHDT, CDR2 FYEKMQ (reference sequence). V dropped 0 bases and J dropped 3 bases, with 8 bases sitting between them. This CDR3 has 14 residues. Whole-study results and caveats: TCR beta chain V- and J-gene trimming was linked, in a later analysis, to a missense variant in DCLRE1C. Three CMV-associated chains proved CMV antigen-specific in vitro.

Sequencing was carried out using PBMCs. The chain carries TRBV13 and TRBJ2-5; D is unclear. This clonotype originated in a male donor in good health and CMV-seropositive. In nucleotides, the CDR3 is TGTGCCAGCAGCTTAGGGGCTGTCGAAGAGACCCAGTACTTC. Protein product: CASSLGAVEETQYF.